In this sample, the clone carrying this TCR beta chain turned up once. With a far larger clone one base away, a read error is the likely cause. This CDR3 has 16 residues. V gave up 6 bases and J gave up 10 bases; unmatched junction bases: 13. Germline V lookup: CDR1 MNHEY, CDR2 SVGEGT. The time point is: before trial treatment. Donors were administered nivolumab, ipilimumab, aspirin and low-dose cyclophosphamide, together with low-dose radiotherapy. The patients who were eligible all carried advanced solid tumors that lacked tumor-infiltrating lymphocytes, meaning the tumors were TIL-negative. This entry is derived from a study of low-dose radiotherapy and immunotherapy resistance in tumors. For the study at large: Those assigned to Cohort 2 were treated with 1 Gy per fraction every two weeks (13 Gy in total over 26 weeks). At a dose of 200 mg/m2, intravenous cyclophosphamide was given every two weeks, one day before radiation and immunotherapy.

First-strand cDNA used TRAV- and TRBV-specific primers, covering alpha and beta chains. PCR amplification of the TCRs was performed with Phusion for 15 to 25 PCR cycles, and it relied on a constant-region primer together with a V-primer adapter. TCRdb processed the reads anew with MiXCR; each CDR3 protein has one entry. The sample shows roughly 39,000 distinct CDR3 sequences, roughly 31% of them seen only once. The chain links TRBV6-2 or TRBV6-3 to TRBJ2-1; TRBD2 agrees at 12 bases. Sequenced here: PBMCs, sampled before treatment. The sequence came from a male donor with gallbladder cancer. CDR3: CASRNLLAGGPYEQFF. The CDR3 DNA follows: TGTGCCAGCAGGAACCTCCTAGCGGGAGGGCCGTACGAGCAGTTCTTC.